The rows below give T cell receptor beta chains drawn from one sample of a study of OX40 agonist ivuxolimab in advanced cancers. Libraries were prepared by immunoSEQ multiplex PCR; TCRdb keeps only in-frame clonotypes and omits some of them. The repertoire holds about 83,000 clones, about 89% seen once, with roughly 0.4% in the top ten. This sample comprised CD4+ or CD8+ T cells sorted from blood, obtained in a trial of the OX40 agonist ivuxolimab. These receptors were taken from an adult with an advanced solid tumor such as melanoma, head and neck, liver or kidney cancer. Both conserved end residues are part of each CDR3. A D gene is named only where the DNA matches it firmly. Some rows mark clone size as missing; the rest say once, few, many or name a class of expanded clone.

clone size	V gene	D gene	J gene	CDR3 protein	CDR3 DNA
once	TRBV28	TRBD1	TRBJ1-2	CASSPQGPANYGYTF	TGTGCCAGCAGTCCACAGGGGCCGGCTAACTATGGCTACACCTTC
-	TRBV9	-	TRBJ1-1	CASSVRLGVNTEAFF	TGTGCCAGCAGCGTAAGATTGGGGGTCAACACTGAAGCTTTCTTT
-	TRBV5-4	TRBD1	TRBJ1-2	CATSIAAAGGYGYTF	TGTGCCACCTCCATCGCAGCCGCAGGGGGCTATGGCTACACCTTC
-	TRBV6-4	-	TRBJ1-1	CASSVQLNTEAFF	TGTGCCAGCAGTGTACAGTTGAACACTGAAGCTTTCTTT
-	TRBV11-2	-	TRBJ1-3	CASSPQASGNTIYF	TGTGCCAGCAGCCCTCAGGCCTCTGGAAACACCATATATTTT
-	TRBV4-2	TRBD1	TRBJ2-1	CASSQGYQGAKDEQFF	TGTGCCAGCAGCCAAGGATATCAGGGGGCGAAGGATGAGCAGTTCTTC
-	TRBV4-3	-	TRBJ1-3	CASSLSPSSGNTIYF	TGCGCCAGCAGCCTCTCCCCAAGCTCTGGAAACACCATATATTTT
-	TRBV6-1	-	TRBJ2-5	CASSQGGETQYF	TGTGCCAGCAGCCAGGGTGGTGAGACCCAGTACTTC
-	TRBV7-2	TRBD2	TRBJ2-7	CASSFGSTLAGDYEQYF	TGTGCCAGCAGCTTTGGCTCCACACTAGCGGGAGACTACGAGCAGTACTTC
-	TRBV10-3	-	TRBJ2-7	CAISGWGGQERTYEQYF	TGTGCCATCAGTGGTTGGGGGGGGCAGGAGAGAACCTACGAGCAGTACTTC
-	TRBV7-2	TRBD2	TRBJ2-1	CASRRLAGGLYNEQFF	TGTGCCAGCAGGAGATTAGCGGGGGGGCTTTACAATGAGCAGTTCTTC
-	TRBV29-1	-	TRBJ2-7	CSVEWDGSYEQYF	TGCAGCGTTGAGTGGGACGGCTCCTACGAGCAGTACTTC
-	TRBV20-1	-	TRBJ1-1	CSAREDGEAFF	TGCAGTGCTAGAGAAGACGGAGAAGCTTTCTTT
-	TRBV4-3	-	TRBJ1-2	CASSQDVNNYGYTF	TGCGCCAGCAGCCAAGATGTAAATAACTATGGCTACACCTTC
-	TRBV28	-	TRBJ1-2	CASSSTENYGYTF	TGTGCCAGCAGTTCCACAGAAAACTATGGCTACACCTTC
-	TRBV7-2	-	TRBJ2-1	CASSPRTRSSSYNEQFF	TGTGCCAGCAGCCCCCGCACGCGGTCGAGCTCCTACAATGAGCAGTTCTTC
few	TRBV6-5	-	TRBJ2-2	CASSYQRNTGELFF	TGTGCCAGCAGTTACCAGCGGAACACCGGGGAGCTGTTTTTT